Listed below are T cell receptor beta chains from one sample, sequenced in a study of T cells in Graves' hyperthyroidism and ophthalmopathy. TCRdb re-called the multiplex PCR reads through MiXCR, storing one row per CDR3 protein. The data hold a few hundred thousand distinct CDR3 sequences, with around 14% observed a single time. Sequencing input: blood. The receptors were gathered from a woman in her twenties or thirties with Graves' hyperthyroidism. Both conserved end residues are part of each CDR3.

TRBV3-1	TRBJ1-4	CASSPQTTTNEKLFF
TRBV7-8	TRBJ2-3	CASSPGQGALWNTQYF
TRBV19	TRBJ2-7	CASSIGQLNSYEQYF
TRBV7-2	TRBJ2-1	CASSPSKSSYNEQFF
TRBV2	TRBJ1-1	CASSEGAVGTEAFF
TRBV20-1	TRBJ1-4	CSARTTGGFEKLFF
TRBV27	TRBJ2-2	CASRPREILNTGELFF
TRBV27	TRBJ2-1	CASSLTGGLYNEQFF
TRBV5-6	TRBJ1-1	CASSRPEGGGKAFF
TRBV30	TRBJ1-2	CAWRSGGNYGYTF
TRBV7-9	TRBJ2-3	CASSPREREADTQYF
TRBV7-2	TRBJ2-1	CASSLTGGPINEQFF
TRBV4-3	TRBJ2-4	CASSQGTIQYF
TRBV30	TRBJ1-3	CAWSVGPGNTIYF
TRBV20-1	TRBJ2-2	CSARIGDIQTGELFF
TRBV19	TRBJ2-4	CASSIPGRQNIQYF
TRBV2	TRBJ1-6	CASSGQGGSPLHF
TRBV6-1	TRBJ1-5	CASSEDRDQPQHF
TRBV20-1	TRBJ2-3	CSAPPGEGWNTDTQYF
TRBV20-1	TRBJ1-2	CSAPAPAYGYTF
TRBV28	TRBJ2-1	CASSLNLGGTGYEQFF
TRBV29-1	TRBJ1-4	CSVMTGGGNEKLFF
TRBV6-1	TRBJ2-3	CASSEITTVTDTQYF
TRBV11-1	TRBJ2-3	CASSLGPGPPPDTQYF
TRBV12-5	TRBJ2-2	CASGDQPGTDGVGELFF
TRBV6-1	TRBJ2-7	CASNDGDSYEQYF
TRBV28	TRBJ1-1	CASSLQQGRRTEAFF